A selection of T cell receptor beta chains follows, all from one sample in a study of long-term antiretroviral therapy in people with HIV. Repertoires were generated with immunoSEQ multiplex PCR, while TCRdb's copy carries only in-frame clones and drops some. In the table there are about 30,000 clones, approximately 86% of which are singletons. The sequences come from unsorted PBMCs, collected 3 years after starting antiretroviral therapy. The receptors derive from a man aged 35 to 55 with HIV. Each CDR3 is given with its conserved first and last residue. A D gene is named only where the DNA matches it firmly. Not all rows give a size; the values are once, few, many and, for expanded clones, a class.

15 | TRBD1 | TRBJ1-3 | TRBV5-1 | few | CASSLDRGSGNTIYF | TGCGCCAGCAGCTTGGACAGGGGGTCTGGAAACACCATATATTTT
14 | NA | TRBJ1-1 | TRBV2 | NA | CASSDLRDSTEAFF | TGTGCCAGCAGTGACCTTCGGGATAGCACTGAAGCTTTCTTT
18 | NA | TRBJ1-2 | TRBV15 | NA | CATSRRVRGPNPNYGYTF | TGTGCCACCAGCAGAAGGGTCCGGGGGCCAAACCCTAACTATGGCTACACCTTC
16 | NA | TRBJ1-1 | TRBV11-2 | once | CASSLKSWPLNTEAFF | TGTGCCAGCAGCTTAAAAAGCTGGCCCCTGAACACTGAAGCTTTCTTT
15 | NA | TRBJ1-5 | TRBV6-1 | few | CASSELRGSNQPQHF | TGTGCCAGCAGTGAACTCCGGGGTAGCAATCAGCCCCAGCATTTT
15 | NA | TRBJ2-1 | TRBV10-2 | NA | CASSEGDGSSNEQFF | TGCGCCAGCAGTGAGGGAGACGGGTCGAGCAATGAGCAGTTCTTC
15 | TRBD1 | TRBJ2-1 | TRBV7-9 | NA | CASSSGTGAYNEQFF | TGTGCCAGCAGCTCCGGGACAGGGGCATACAATGAGCAGTTCTTC
17 | NA | TRBJ1-1 | TRBV21-1 | NA | CASSKAPGSDRDTEAFF | TGTGCCAGCAGCAAAGCGCCAGGATCGGACAGGGACACTGAAGCTTTCTTT
14 | TRBD1 | TRBJ2-7 | TRBV6-1 | few | CASSRGQAAYEQYF | TGTGCCAGCAGTAGGGGACAGGCGGCCTACGAGCAGTACTTC
13 | TRBD1 | TRBJ2-4 | TRBV5-1 | NA | CASRSTGEDIQYF | TGCGCCAGCAGATCGACAGGGGAGGACATTCAGTACTTC
15 | NA | TRBJ1-1 | TRBV7-8 | once | CASSPSGLGNTEAFF | TGTGCCAGCAGCCCGTCGGGGTTGGGGAACACTGAAGCTTTCTTT
15 | TRBD1 | TRBJ2-7 | TRBV5-1 | NA | CASSIDRGHSYEQYF | TGCGCCAGCAGCATCGACAGGGGGCATTCCTACGAGCAGTACTTC
16 | NA | TRBJ2-1 | TRBV6-1 | NA | CASSEDVGVSYNEQFF | TGTGCCAGCAGTGAAGACGTGGGAGTGAGTTACAATGAGCAGTTCTTC
14 | NA | TRBJ1-3 | TRBV5-4 | once | CASSLEGVRNTIYF | TGTGCCAGCAGCTTGGAGGGCGTTCGAAACACCATATATTTT
14 | NA | TRBJ2-3 | TRBV5-6 | NA | CASGSSRSTDTQYF | TGTGCCAGCGGCTCCTCGCGGAGCACAGATACGCAGTATTTT
12 | NA | TRBJ2-7 | TRBV7-2 | few | CASSSYLYEQYF | TGTGCCAGCAGCTCCTACCTATACGAGCAGTACTTC
15 | NA | TRBJ2-5 | TRBV5-8 | NA | CASSLLGRGGETQYF | TGTGCCAGCAGCTTGTTGGGCAGGGGAGGCGAGACCCAGTACTTC
13 | NA | TRBJ2-2 | TRBV6-5 | NA | CASSYYNTGELFF | TGTGCCAGCAGTTACTATAACACCGGGGAGCTGTTTTTT
17 | NA | TRBJ2-7 | TRBV4-2 | NA | CASSPQRTGTAVYEQYF | TGTGCCAGCAGCCCCCAGAGAACCGGGACGGCTGTCTACGAGCAGTACTTC
13 | NA | TRBJ2-5 | TRBV5-8 | NA | CASSLQGRETQYF | TGTGCCAGCAGCTTACAGGGACGGGAGACCCAGTACTTC
13 | NA | TRBJ1-1 | TRBV6-5 | once | CASSYGKGTEAFF | TGTGCCAGCAGTTACGGGAAGGGAACTGAAGCTTTCTTT
14 | NA | TRBJ2-1 | TRBV9 | NA | CASSVGPTVDEQFF | TGTGCCAGCAGCGTAGGCCCTACAGTTGATGAGCAGTTCTTC
13 | NA | TRBJ2-7 | TRBV5-1 | NA | CASSPGGTHEQYF | TGCGCCAGCTCCCCGGGTGGGACCCACGAGCAGTACTTC
18 | TRBD2 | TRBJ2-3 | TRBV11-2 | NA | CASSYRSGGALSTDTQYF | TGTGCCAGCAGCTATAGAAGCGGGGGGGCCCTAAGCACAGATACGCAGTATTTT
17 | TRBD1 | TRBJ1-4 | TRBV2 | NA | CASSDRGRGVWSEKLFF | TGTGCCAGCAGTGACCGGGGCAGGGGGGTTTGGAGTGAAAAACTGTTTTTT
15 | NA | TRBJ1-1 | TRBV18 | NA | CASSPTTGGNTEAFF | TGTGCCAGCTCACCGACGACAGGCGGAAACACTGAAGCTTTCTTT
14 | NA | TRBJ1-6 | TRBV12-5 | few | CASDVGGHNSPLHF | TGTGCTAGTGACGTGGGGGGACATAATTCACCCCTCCACTTT
13 | TRBD2 | TRBJ2-7 | TRBV7-3 | NA | CASAASGGGEQYF | TGTGCCAGCGCGGCCTCGGGGGGAGGCGAGCAGTACTTC
13 | TRBD2 | TRBJ2-5 | TRBV6-5 | NA | CASSRLAGETQYF | TGTGCCAGCAGTCGACTAGCGGGAGAGACCCAGTACTTC
15 | NA | TRBJ1-2 | TRBV6-1 | NA | CASSRSGSSNYGYTF | TGTGCCAGCAGTCGTTCAGGTTCATCTAACTATGGCTACACCTTC
12 | NA | TRBJ2-7 | TRBV19 | NA | CASMGGVYEQYF | TGTGCCAGTATGGGGGGCGTCTACGAGCAGTACTTC
13 | NA | TRBJ1-2 | TRBV19 | few | CASSIDLMEGYTF | TGTGCCAGTAGTATAGATCTCATGGAAGGCTACACCTTC
15 | NA | TRBJ1-5 | TRBV21-1 | NA | CASSIRAKSNQPQHF | TGTGCCAGCAGCATTCGGGCAAAAAGCAATCAGCCCCAGCATTTT
16 | NA | TRBJ1-5 | TRBV7-2 | NA | CASSLSNRPTYQPQHF | TGTGCCAGCAGCTTATCAAACAGGCCAACCTATCAGCCCCAGCATTTT
14 | NA | TRBJ2-7 | TRBV6-5 | NA | CASSYSSGAYEQYF | TGTGCCAGCAGTTACTCGTCAGGTGCCTACGAGCAGTACTTC
14 | NA | TRBJ2-1 | TRBV7-7 | NA | CASSFGPGNNEQFF | TGTGCCAGCAGCTTTGGCCCCGGGAACAATGAGCAGTTCTTC
18 | TRBD2 | TRBJ2-1 | TRBV7-6 | NA | CASSLDPPSLAGRNEQFF | TGTGCCAGCAGCTTAGATCCCCCGTCCCTAGCGGGACGGAATGAGCAGTTCTTC
16 | TRBD2 | TRBJ2-5 | TRBV7-2 | NA | CASSFIGELAGETQYF | TGTGCCAGCAGCTTTATAGGGGAACTAGCGGGAGAGACCCAGTACTTC
16 | TRBD2 | TRBJ2-2 | TRBV27 | NA | CASSPTLAGGVRELFF | TGTGCCAGCAGTCCTACTTTAGCGGGAGGGGTCCGGGAGCTGTTTTTT
15 | NA | TRBJ1-1 | TRBV6-5 | NA | CASSYGEGLSTEAFF | TGTGCCAGCAGTTACGGGGAAGGGCTTAGCACTGAAGCTTTCTTT
14 | NA | TRBJ1-1 | TRBV4-2 | NA | CASSQDIANTEAFF | TGTGCCAGCAGCCAAGACATAGCGAATACTGAAGCTTTCTTT
16 | NA | TRBJ1-1 | TRBV5-1 | once | CASSSDGVWLDTEAFF | TGCGCCAGCAGCTCTGATGGGGTATGGTTGGACACTGAAGCTTTCTTT
15 | NA | TRBJ2-1 | TRBV29-1 | NA | CSVLTPWGRYNEQFF | TGCAGCGTCCTGACGCCCTGGGGGAGATACAATGAGCAGTTCTTC
13 | TRBD1 | TRBJ2-5 | TRBV6-1 | NA | CASRQQGALTQYF | TGTGCCAGCAGGCAACAGGGGGCCCTGACCCAGTACTTC
14 | TRBD1 | TRBJ1-4 | TRBV9 | few | CASSAGQGSEKLFF | TGTGCCAGCAGCGCGGGACAGGGGAGTGAAAAACTGTTTTTT
14 | NA | TRBJ2-3 | TRBV5-1 | NA | CASRDRGSTDTQYF | TGCGCCAGCCGCGATAGGGGGAGCACAGATACGCAGTATTTT
14 | NA | TRBJ1-2 | TRBV10-3 | once | CAIRTEGGNYGYTF | TGTGCCATCAGAACGGAAGGGGGGAACTATGGCTACACCTTC
16 | NA | TRBJ1-2 | TRBV6-5 | few | CASSSSLKDWGLSYTF | TGTGCCAGCAGTTCATCCCTTAAGGATTGGGGACTCAGCTACACCTTC